The clone carrying this T cell receptor beta chain has just one count. Antigen specificity is unknown. Sequencing of TCR beta drew on CD8+ and CD4+ T cells from blood. Bulk CD8+ and CD4+ cells came from magnetic negative isolation; CD8+ TEMRA by FACS. The sample originates from a study of CD8 T cells in Susac syndrome. Study-level findings and limits: The authors found sixteen Susac-specific public clones in total CD8+ repertoires and about five in CD8+ TEMRA repertoires.

Germline V gene lookup returns CDR1 SGDLS and CDR2 YYNGEE. The CDR3 runs to 13 residues. Trimming cost V 0 bases and J 5 bases, with 8 bases left between them. When the RNA was reverse transcribed, random hexamers were used with an input of about 0.5 to 1 ug. TCRdb called the immunoSEQ multiplex PCR reads again in MiXCR, with one record for every CDR3 protein. The sample contains around 69,000 distinct CDR3 sequences, approximately 94% of which appear only once. The specimen sequenced was CD8+ T cells from PBMCs. This clonotype was obtained from a human donor with Susac syndrome. The rearrangement links TRBV9 to TRBJ1-1; no clear D. Written as DNA, the CDR3 is TGTGCCAGCAGCGTAGGTGGTTCTACTGAAGCTTTCTTT. This codes for CASSVGGSTEAFF.